This T cell receptor beta chain was retrieved from a study of identical twins. Study-wide results and limits: Models, which agreed with sharing between unrelated individuals, nonetheless underestimated the out-of-frame TCR alpha sharing seen in monozygotic twins. These conclusions were based on statistical analysis (cross-sectional, not following the same donors).

This clonotype showed up just a few times. Its antigen is as yet unknown. V was pared by 3 bases and J by 4 bases, with 9 bases between. The CDR3 sequence is 12 residues long. CDR1 DFQATT and CDR2 SNEGSKA come from the germline V gene (reference sequence). TCRdb re-called the 5' RACE reads with MiXCR, one entry per CDR3 protein. Counted here are around 490,000 distinct CDR3 sequences, about a fifth occurring once; the ten biggest clones make up approximately 0.52%. The sample was also reused in another study, on yellow fever vaccine responses in identical twins.

The sequenced sample consisted of CD4+ T cells sorted from blood. This clonotype was obtained from a woman aged 18-29 years in good health. The genes are TRBV20-1 and TRBJ1-2; D call uncertain. CDR3 amino acids: CSASHTLYGYTF. Written as DNA, the CDR3 is TGCAGTGCTAGTCACACCCTCTATGGCTACACCTTC.